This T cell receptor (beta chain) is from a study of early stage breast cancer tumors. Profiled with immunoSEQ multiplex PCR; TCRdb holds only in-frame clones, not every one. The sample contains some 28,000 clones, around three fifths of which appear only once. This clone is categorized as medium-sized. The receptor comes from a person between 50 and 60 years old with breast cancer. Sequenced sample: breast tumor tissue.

CDR3 coding DNA: TGTGCCAGCGGAGTTGGACTAGCGGGAGAGACCCAGTACTTC. It encodes CASGVGLAGETQYF. V is TRBV7-2 and J is TRBJ2-5; 11 positions agree with TRBD2. Germline V lookup: CDR1 SGHTA, CDR2 FQGNSA. This CDR3 comprises 14 residues. V lost 8 bases to trimming and J lost 4 bases; unmatched junction nucleotides: 6.